These T cell receptor beta chains were read from a single sample in a study of cytomegalovirus exposure and HLA in healthy donors. Produced via immunoSEQ multiplex PCR; TCRdb's table is partial and in-frame only. Of approximately 100,000 clones in the sample, approximately 72% were seen once. Sequenced: PBMCs. The receptors come from a woman aged 40-49 years in good health and CMV-seronegative. CDR3s include the opening cysteine and the closing phenylalanine or tryptophan. A D gene is named only where the DNA matches it firmly. A row's size may be missing; if present it is once, few, many or a size class.

size	V	D	J	DNA	CDR3
.	TRBV19	.	TRBJ2-1	TGTGCCAGTAGCCAGAAACTAGCTAACTACAATGAGCAGTTCTTC	CASSQKLANYNEQFF
.	TRBV4-2	.	TRBJ2-2	TGTGCCAGCAGCCAAGGATCAGGGAACACCGGGGAGCTGTTTTTT	CASSQGSGNTGELFF
.	TRBV7-3	.	TRBJ1-6	TGTGCCAGCAGCGTATTCAGGAATTCACCCCTCCACTTT	CASSVFRNSPLHF
.	TRBV30	.	TRBJ2-7	TGTGCCTGGAGTCTACAGGTCTACGAGCAGTACTTC	CAWSLQVYEQYF
.	TRBV5-1	TRBD1	TRBJ2-3	TGCGCCAGCAGCTTGAGGGACAGCTTCACAGATACGCAGTATTTT	CASSLRDSFTDTQYF
.	TRBV7-9	TRBD2	TRBJ2-1	TGTGCCAGCAGCTTAAAATTTACTAGCGAATACAATGAGCAGTTCTTC	CASSLKFTSEYNEQFF
.	TRBV6-4	TRBD1	TRBJ2-1	TGTGCCAGCAGTGAACAGGGGCGAGATGAGCAGTTCTTC	CASSEQGRDEQFF
.	TRBV6-1	.	TRBJ2-7	TGTGCCAGCAGCCTAGAGAACACGGCCTACGAGCAGTACTTC	CASSLENTAYEQYF
.	TRBV7-9	TRBD1	TRBJ1-4	TGTTCCAGCAGCAACCGGGACAGTAATGAAAAACTGTTTTTT	CSSSNRDSNEKLFF
few	TRBV4-3	TRBD1	TRBJ1-2	TGCGCCAGCAGCCAATCTTTCGGGACAGGGGAAGGCTACACCTTC	CASSQSFGTGEGYTF
.	TRBV4-1	TRBD1	TRBJ1-2	TGCGCCAGCAGCCAAGCTGACAGGGAGAACTATGGCTACACCTTC	CASSQADRENYGYTF
.	TRBV13	.	TRBJ2-1	TGTGCCAGCAGCTTGGGTGGAGTGAACTACAATGAGCAGTTCTTC	CASSLGGVNYNEQFF
.	TRBV15	.	TRBJ2-7	TGTGCCACCAGCAGGGACAGATACTACGAGCAGTACTTC	CATSRDRYYEQYF
.	TRBV7-9	TRBD1	TRBJ1-1	TGTGCCAGCAGGACAGGGGGTAACACTGAAGCTTTCTTT	CASRTGGNTEAFF
.	TRBV5-1	TRBD1	TRBJ2-1	TGCGCCAGCAGCTTGGGACAGGGGGCCTACAATGAGCAGTTCTTC	CASSLGQGAYNEQFF
.	TRBV30	.	TRBJ2-2	TGTGCCTCGTGGACTGACTTCAACACCGGGGAGCTGTTTTTT	CASWTDFNTGELFF
few	TRBV27	TRBD1	TRBJ2-7	TGTGCCAGCAGACCACTGGGACAGAACTACGAGCAGTACTTC	CASRPLGQNYEQYF
.	TRBV13	TRBD2	TRBJ2-1	TGTGCCAGCAGCCCGAGGCTAGCGGGAGTGAGCACCTACAATGAGCAGTTCTTC	CASSPRLAGVSTYNEQFF
.	TRBV6-5	.	TRBJ1-2	TGTGCCAGCAGCCGCACAGGTGGCTATGGCTACACCTTC	CASSRTGGYGYTF
.	TRBV7-9	.	TRBJ2-3	TGTGCCAGCAGCCCCCCAGCGACCGGAGGCACAGATACGCAGTATTTT	CASSPPATGGTDTQYF
.	TRBV19	TRBD1	TRBJ2-3	TGTGCCAGTAGGCCGGCGGACAGGGGATCAGATACGCAGTATTTT	CASRPADRGSDTQYF
.	TRBV28	TRBD1	TRBJ1-5	TGTGCCAGCAGTTCCCCCAGTAGGGACAGGGGGCCCAATATTTATAGCAATCAGCCCCAGCATTTT	CASSSPSRDRGPNIYSNQPQHF
.	TRBV27	TRBD1	TRBJ1-5	TGTGCCAGCAGTGCCAGGACAGGGATCAATCAGCCCCAGCATTTT	CASSARTGINQPQHF
few	TRBV20-1	.	TRBJ1-2	TGCAGTGCTGCGGACTGGGGCTACACCTTC	CSAADWGYTF
few	TRBV19	TRBD2	TRBJ2-5	TGTGCCAGTTCGGAACGGGAGGTTCAAGAGACCCAGTACTTC	CASSEREVQETQYF
.	TRBV9	.	TRBJ2-7	TGTGCCAGCAGCGTAGGCGGGGAGGTCCACGAGCAGTACTTC	CASSVGGEVHEQYF
.	TRBV7-9	TRBD1	TRBJ1-1	TGTGCCAGCAGCTTGGACAGGCGAGAAGCTTTCTTT	CASSLDRREAFF
.	TRBV19	TRBD2	TRBJ2-3	TGTGCCAGTAGTAGTTTAACTAGCGGGGGAGGCACAGATACGCAGTATTTT	CASSSLTSGGGTDTQYF
.	TRBV11-2	TRBD1	TRBJ2-7	TGTGCCAGCAGCTTACGGCAGGGGGCTTACGAGCAGTACTTC	CASSLRQGAYEQYF
.	TRBV5-3	.	TRBJ2-7	TGTGCCAGAAGCTTGGGGGGCAGACATCACTCCTTC	CARSLGGRHHSF
few	TRBV7-8	.	TRBJ2-5	TGTGCCAGCAGCACCAGTGGGGGAGGTGCCGGGGGAGAGACCCAGTACTTC	CASSTSGGGAGGETQYF
.	TRBV14	TRBD1	TRBJ2-5	TGTGCCAGCAGCCAAGACCGGACAGGGGAAGAGACCCAGTACTTC	CASSQDRTGEETQYF
.	TRBV2	.	TRBJ2-3	TGTGCCAGCAATATGAAGCCATCCACAGATACGCAGTATTTT	CASNMKPSTDTQYF
.	TRBV5-4	TRBD2	TRBJ2-3	TGTGCCGACGGGACGCGGCGGGGGGTGGGAGATACGCAGTATTTT	CADGTRRGVGDTQYF
.	TRBV13	TRBD1	TRBJ1-4	TGTGCCAGCAGCGGAAACAGGGGAACTAATGAAAAACTGTTTTTT	CASSGNRGTNEKLFF
.	TRBV27	.	TRBJ2-5	TGTGCCAGCAGTTTAAGGTTCGGGTTTCCTGAGGGCCAGTACTTC	CASSLRFGFPEGQYF
.	TRBV7-9	TRBD1	TRBJ1-5	TGTGCCAGCAGTGAACAGGGGGCTGGCAATCAGCCCCAGCATTTT	CASSEQGAGNQPQHF
.	TRBV7-9	.	TRBJ1-4	TGTGCCAGCAGCTCCACGGACAGTAATGAAAAACTGTTTTTT	CASSSTDSNEKLFF
.	TRBV5-1	.	TRBJ2-7	TGCGCCAGCAGCTTGGACCTAGCCTACGAGCAGTACTTC	CASSLDLAYEQYF
.	TRBV7-9	.	TRBJ1-2	TGTGCCAGCAGCTTAGGGACAGCGAACTATGGCTACACCTTC	CASSLGTANYGYTF
.	TRBV7-2	.	TRBJ2-5	TGTGCCAGCAGCTTACAGGGGACCCAAGAGACCCAGTACTTC	CASSLQGTQETQYF
.	TRBV27	.	TRBJ2-2	TGTGCCAGCAAGTTGGGGAGCACCGGGGAGCTGTTTTTT	CASKLGSTGELFF
.	TRBV7-2	.	TRBJ2-3	TGTGCCAGCAGCTTAGCTAGCCTAGCAACAGATACGCAGTATTTT	CASSLASLATDTQYF
.	TRBV11-2	TRBD2	TRBJ2-7	TGTGCCAGCAGCACCCCGACTAGCGGGACCTACGAGCAGTACTTC	CASSTPTSGTYEQYF
.	TRBV11-2	.	TRBJ2-1	TGTGCCAGCAGCTTAGGGGGCCGGAACAATGAGCAGTTCTTC	CASSLGGRNNEQFF